A single sample is the source of the 25 T cell receptor beta chains below, sequenced in a study of blood T cell repertoires in COVID-19. The protocol was immunoSEQ multiplex PCR, while the TCRdb copy is restricted to in-frame clones and leaves out a portion. The sample consists of about 310,000 clones, approximately 88% of them appearing once. Material for sequencing was PBMCs or T cells enriched from blood (not recorded which). The receptors come from a man aged 55-75 years who had recovered from COVID-19.

This chain connects TRBV28 to TRBJ1-3; possibly TRBD1 for D (6 bases). CDR1 is MDHEN and CDR2 is SYDVKM in the germline V gene. CDR3 size: 16 residues. The V gene lost 5 bases and the J gene lost 0 bases, with 14 bases spanning the gap. The DNA for the CDR3 is TGTGCCAGCAGTCCCCTGGGGGCCCACTCTGGAAACACCATATATTTT. Its protein product is CASSPLGAHSGNTIYF.

The rearrangement uses TRBV28 and TRBJ1-3; D unclear. V was pared by 3 bases and J by 7 bases, with 13 bases between. The CDR3 covers 14 residues. In germline, CDR1 is MDHEN, CDR2 SYDVKM. The CDR3 reads CASSFETRGNTIYF. CDR3 nucleotide sequence: TGTGCCAGCAGTTTCGAGACGCGAGGCAACACCATATATTTT. Drawing the rest from reference TRBV28 and TRBJ1-3, the complete variable domain is DVKVTQSSRYLVKRTGEKVFLECVQDMDHENMFWYRQDPGLGLRLIYFSYDVKMKEKGDIPEGYSVSREKKERFSLILESASTNQTSMYLCASSFETRGNTIYFGEGSWLTVV.

The chain combines TRBV24-1 with TRBJ1-5; 9 bases agree with TRBD1. The V gene's germline CDR1 is KGHDR and CDR2 SFDVKD. The CDR3 length is 16 residues. V shed 3 bases, J shed 5 bases, and the junction held 7 bases outside the gene matches. CDR3 loop: CATSDPGTGLDQPQHF. The CDR3 DNA reads TGTGCCACCAGTGATCCCGGGACAGGGCTCGATCAGCCCCAGCATTTT.

This rearrangement joins TRBV7-9 to TRBJ2-1; 7 positions agree with TRBD2. V lost 5 bases, J lost 7 bases, and 14 bases stayed unmatched. The CDR3 has 16 residues. CDR1 is SEHNR and CDR2 is FQNEAQ in the germline V gene (reference sequence). CDR3 protein: CASSPSLASGLNEQFF. CDR3 DNA sequence: TGTGCCAGCAGCCCCTCATTAGCTAGCGGCTTAAATGAGCAGTTCTTC.

V usage is TRBV11-3 and J usage is TRBJ2-7, with a tentative D call TRBD1 (5 bases). Germline values: CDR1 SGHNT, CDR2 YENEEA. With 6 bases removed from V and 7 bases from J, the gap between germline ends came to 19 bases. This CDR3 has 14 amino acids. The chain's CDR3 is CASSLLSGSGEQYF. The CDR3 nucleotides read TGTGCCAGCAGTCTCCTATCAGGGTCTGGGGAGCAGTACTTC.

This clone was seen only a few times. The rearrangement joins TRBV3-1 (or the pseudogene TRBV3-2) to TRBJ1-1; 12 bases map to TRBD1. The CDR3 length is 16 residues. CDR1 LGHDT and CDR2 YNNKEL come from the germline V gene (reference sequence). With 4 bases clipped from V and 4 bases from J, the junction kept 7 bases outside the gene matches. CDR3 in amino acids: CASSPRDRGPFTEAFF. The CDR3 DNA reads as TGTGCCAGCAGCCCTAGGGACAGGGGGCCCTTCACTGAAGCTTTCTTT.

Of note for this clone: The sample holds other DNA sequences that translate to the same CDR3. The chain combines TRBV28 with TRBJ1-5, with 8 bases identical to TRBD1. The CDR3 length is 14 residues. The germline V gene has CDR1 MDHEN and CDR2 SYDVKM. The trim removed 5 bases at V and 7 bases at J, leaving 7 bases unmatched. Here the CDR3 DNA reads TGTGCCAGCAGTCCAGGACAGGGAGACCAGCCCCAGCATTTT. This gives the protein CASSPGQGDQPQHF.

The rearrangement joins TRBV19 to TRBJ1-1; the D gene is possibly TRBD1 (6 bases). Germline CDR1 LNHDA, CDR2 SQIVND (reference sequence). This CDR3 comprises 16 residues. The V end was cut by 4 bases, the J end by 0 bases, with 15 bases between. The CDR3: CASSTTGTIVNTEAFF. CDR3 nucleotide sequence: TGTGCCAGTAGTACCACAGGGACCATCGTGAACACTGAAGCTTTCTTT.

This clone was seen only a few times. This rearrangement joins TRBV6-4 to TRBJ1-1; D not certain. The CDR3 is made up of 13 amino acids. Trimming cost V 0 bases and J 0 bases, with 2 bases left between them. Per the germline V gene, CDR1 is MRHNA and CDR2 is SNTAGT. The CDR3 sequence is CASSDSMNTEAFF. In DNA form, the CDR3 reads TGTGCCAGCAGTGACTCTATGAACACTGAAGCTTTCTTT.

CDR3 loop: CSASYGRGGADTQYF. DNA of the CDR3: TGCAGTGCTAGTTATGGACGGGGTGGTGCAGATACGCAGTATTTT. The chain links TRBV20-1 to TRBJ2-3; TRBD2 is a possible D gene (5 bases). With 3 bases removed from V and 4 bases from J, the gap between germline ends came to 17 bases. The CDR3 contains 15 residues. CDR1 and CDR2 (germline): DFQATT, SNEGSKA (reference sequence).

The chain uses TRBV5-1 and TRBJ1-2, with a weak D call TRBD1 (5 bases). From germline, CDR1 is SGHRS and CDR2 YFSETQ. Trimming removed 0 bases from V and 3 bases from J, with 9 bases in between. The CDR3 has 14 amino acids. The CDR3 bases are TGCGCCAGCAGCTTGGCCCCGGGGGACTATGGCTACACCTTC. As protein: CASSLAPGDYGYTF.

The chain carries TRBV7-9 and TRBJ1-4, with D possibly matching TRBD1 (6 bases). The germline V gene encodes CDR1 SEHNR and CDR2 FQNEAQ (reference sequence). Trimming cost V 6 bases and J 4 bases, with 12 bases left between them. This CDR3 comprises 14 residues. The CDR3 is CASRRTANNEKLFF. In DNA, the CDR3 is TGTGCCAGCAGGAGGACAGCAAATAATGAAAAACTGTTTTTT.

This CDR3 is CASGTTGNTGELFF. The CDR3 nucleotides read TGTGCCAGCGGAACAACAGGGAACACCGGGGAGCTGTTTTTT. This chain uses TRBV25-1 with TRBJ2-2, with D tentatively TRBD1 (5 bases). V lost 8 bases and J lost 1, with 11 bases in between. The germline V gene encodes CDR1 MGHDK and CDR2 SYGVNS. The CDR3 totals 14 residues.

V gene TRBV28 combines with J gene TRBJ2-4, with 7 bases fitting TRBD1. Germline-derived CDR1 and CDR2 are MDHEN and SYDVKM. This CDR3 contains 14 residues. Trimming removed 6 bases from V and 4 bases from J; junction bases left unmatched: 6. The CDR3: CASSSGQDKNIQYF. CDR3 in DNA: TGTGCCAGCAGCTCAGGACAGGATAAAAACATTCAGTACTTC.

The rearrangement joins TRBV2 to TRBJ1-5; D may be TRBD1 (5 bases). The germline CDR1 and CDR2 sequences are SNHLY and FYNNEI. The CDR3 spans 15 residues. The V and J ends lost 1 base and 4 bases respectively, with 11 bases between them. The CDR3 bases are TGTGCCAGCAGTGAAGAGGGGATGAAGAATCAGCCCCAGCATTTT. Translating it yields CASSEEGMKNQPQHF.

The CDR3 coding sequence is TGCGCCAGCAGCCTCTCAGGGCCCCCCTACGAGCAGTACTTC. It codes for CASSLSGPPYEQYF. The chain joins TRBV5-1 to TRBJ2-7, with D perhaps TRBD1 (5 bases). The ends were cut back, 4 bases at V and 2 bases at J, with 13 bases in the middle. Germline loops: CDR1 SGHRS, CDR2 YFSETQ. This CDR3 comprises 14 residues.

As DNA, the CDR3 is TGTGCCATCGGGGGAGGGCTAAGCTCCTACAATGAGCAGTTCTTC. It specifies CAIGGGLSSYNEQFF. The chain joins TRBV10-3 to TRBJ2-1; 7 bases align to TRBD2. J was trimmed by 0 bases and V by 8 bases; bases with no gene match: 7. The CDR3 loop spans 15 amino acids. The germline CDR1 and CDR2 sequences are ENHRY and SYGVKD.

This clone was counted between two and nine times. This chain joins TRBV28 and TRBJ1-1; 7 bases are a match to TRBD1. Germline-derived CDR1 and CDR2 are MDHEN and SYDVKM. This CDR3 spans 13 amino acids. Unmatched junction bases numbered 5, after V lost 10 bases and J lost 0 bases. The CDR3 DNA sequence: TGTGCCACTCAAGGACAGGTGAACACTGAAGCTTTCTTT. It codes for CATQGQVNTEAFF.

This rearrangement joins TRBV7-3 to TRBJ2-7; 9 bases line up with TRBD1. The CDR3 is 16 amino acids. The J segment lost 4 bases and the V segment lost 2 bases, leaving 9 bases of the junction unmatched. From germline, CDR1 is SGHTA and CDR2 FQGTGA. Here the CDR3 DNA reads TGTGCCAGCAGCTTATATAGGGGACAGGGTGGTTACGAGCAGTACTTC. Its protein is CASSLYRGQGGYEQYF.

CDR3 in DNA: TGTGCCACCAGTGATCCGCAGGGGACCCAGACCCAGTACTTC. It codes for CATSDPQGTQTQYF. This chain links TRBV24-1 with TRBJ2-5, with TRBD1 as a possible D gene (6 bases). The V end lost 3 bases, the J end lost 6 bases, and 13 bases lay between the germline ends. The CDR3 spans 14 residues. Looked up from germline, CDR1 is KGHDR and CDR2 is SFDVKD.

This chain connects TRBV11-2 to TRBJ2-1; 7 bases are shared with TRBD1. This CDR3 has 14 amino acids. The germline V gene has CDR1 SGHAT and CDR2 FQNNGV. The ends lost 5 bases at V and 4 bases at J; junction bases unmatched: 5. The CDR3 here is CASSPVGQYNEQFF. The CDR3 DNA sequence: TGTGCCAGCAGCCCCGTGGGACAGTACAATGAGCAGTTCTTC.

This rearrangement joins TRBV6-5 to TRBJ1-1; 12 bases align to TRBD1. With V trimmed by 5 bases and J by 4 bases, 5 bases remained unmatched. From germline, CDR1 is MNHEY and CDR2 SVGAGI. This CDR3 spans 15 amino acids. CDR3 sequence reads: CASSRDRGPTTEAFF. CDR3 sequence (DNA): TGTGCCAGCAGTCGGGACAGGGGGCCGACCACTGAAGCTTTCTTT.

V is TRBV29-1 and J is TRBJ2-7, with 11 bases lining up with TRBD2. CDR1 and CDR2 from the germline V gene are SQVTM and ANQGSEA. The V gene end was trimmed by 6 bases and the J gene end by 6 bases; junction bases not matched to a gene: 10. This CDR3 contains 14 residues. CDR3 sequence reads: CSVKLTSGRSEQYF. DNA for the CDR3: TGCAGCGTGAAGCTCACTAGCGGGAGAAGCGAGCAGTACTTC.

The CDR3 bases are TGCAGCGTTGAAGATTACACCGCCCCAGAGACCCAGTACTTC. The encoded protein is CSVEDYTAPETQYF. The chain employs TRBV29-1 and TRBJ2-5; D not certain. Per germline, CDR1 SQVTM and CDR2 ANQGSEA. V was pared by 0 bases and J by 4 bases, with 12 bases between. CDR3 length: 14 residues. The entire variable domain, with the rest obtained from reference TRBV29-1 and TRBJ2-5, is as follows: SAVISQKPSRDICQRGTSLTIQCQVDSQVTMMFWYRQQPGQSLTLIATANQGSEATYESGFVIDKFPISRPNLTFSTLTVSNMSPEDSSIYLCSVEDYTAPETQYFGPGTRLLVL.

The chain has TRBV7-9 and TRBJ1-5; the match to TRBD1 covers 8 bases. From germline, CDR1 is SEHNR and CDR2 FQNEAQ (reference sequence). The CDR3 spans 16 residues. V dropped 6 bases and J dropped 2; count of bases not matched to a gene: 9. The CDR3 nucleotides read TGTGCCAGCAGTTCATCAGGGGGCAGAGGCAATCAGCCCCAGCATTTT. It yields the protein CASSSSGGRGNQPQHF. The entire variable domain, with the rest obtained from reference TRBV7-9 and TRBJ1-5, is as follows: DTGVSQNPRHKITKRGQNVTFRCDPISEHNRLYWYRQTLGQGPEFLTYFQNEAQLEKSRLLSDRFSAERPKGSFSTLEIQRTEQGDSAMYLCASSSSGGRGNQPQHFGDGTRLSIL.